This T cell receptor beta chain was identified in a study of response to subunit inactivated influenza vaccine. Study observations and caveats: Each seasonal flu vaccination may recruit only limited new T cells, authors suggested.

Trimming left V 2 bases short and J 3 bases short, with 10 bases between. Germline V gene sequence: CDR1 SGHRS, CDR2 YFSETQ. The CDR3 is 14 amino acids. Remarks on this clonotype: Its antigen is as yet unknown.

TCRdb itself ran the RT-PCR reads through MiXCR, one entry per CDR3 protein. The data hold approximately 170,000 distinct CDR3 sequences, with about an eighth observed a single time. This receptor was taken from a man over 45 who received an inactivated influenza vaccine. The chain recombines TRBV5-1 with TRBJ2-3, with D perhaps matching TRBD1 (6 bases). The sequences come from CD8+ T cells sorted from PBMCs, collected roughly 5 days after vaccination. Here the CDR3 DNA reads TGCGCCAGCAGCTTATGGACAGAAACAGATACGCAGTATTTT. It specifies CASSLWTETDTQYF.